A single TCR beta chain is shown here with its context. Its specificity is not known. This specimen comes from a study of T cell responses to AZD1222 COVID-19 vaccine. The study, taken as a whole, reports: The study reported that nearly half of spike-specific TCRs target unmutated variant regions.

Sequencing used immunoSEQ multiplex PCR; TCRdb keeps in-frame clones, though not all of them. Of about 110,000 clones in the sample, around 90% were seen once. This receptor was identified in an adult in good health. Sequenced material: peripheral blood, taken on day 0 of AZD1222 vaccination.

CDR3 in amino acids: CASSPGQGINNEQFF. The CDR3 DNA reads as TGCGCCAGCAGCCCTGGACAGGGCATCAACAATGAGCAGTTCTTC. V usage is TRBV5-1 and J usage is TRBJ2-1; the match to TRBD1 covers 8 bases. In germline, CDR1 is SGHRS, CDR2 YFSETQ. This CDR3 has 15 amino acids. The V gene end was trimmed by 4 bases and the J gene end by 5 bases; junction bases not matched to a gene: 8.